The 18 T cell receptor beta chains below come from one sample, sequenced in a study of regulatory T cells in long-lasting Graves disease. Sample time point: persistent/refractory GD, antithyroid drugs over 5 years with positive TRAb. PBMCs were the source of the RNA used for TCR sequencing. Researchers made TCR beta libraries by using iRepertoire HTBI primers and running Arm-PCR on CDR3 regions. TCRdb recomputed calls from the multiplex PCR reads with MiXCR, one row per CDR3 protein. The sample has fewer than 550,000 distinct CDR3 sequences, about a fifth seen once. This material consisted of peripheral blood mononuclear cells (PBMCs), taken when the disease was refractory, from a patient treated with antithyroid drugs. Every receptor here comes from a female donor with Graves disease.

This clonotype was counted a few times. The chain is built from TRBV20-1 and TRBJ2-2; a weak D match, TRBD2 (5 bases). The V end was cut by 1 base, the J end by 7 bases, with 10 bases between. The CDR3 spans 13 residues. Germline assignment: CDR1 DFQATT and CDR2 SNEGSKA (reference sequence). In DNA form, the CDR3 reads TGCAGTGCTAGAGGAACGGGATACGGGGAGCTGTTTTTT. Translated: CSARGTGYGELFF.

This clonotype was counted ten times or more. V gene TRBV28 combines with J gene TRBJ2-7, with a tentative D call TRBD1 (5 bases). Germline loops: CDR1 MDHEN, CDR2 SYDVKM. Between the trimmed V and J ends, which lost 2 bases and 2 bases, there was a span of 10 bases. CDR3 size: 14 residues. CDR3 sequence: CASSLVQATYEQYF. CDR3 nucleotide sequence: TGTGCCAGCAGTTTAGTACAGGCAACCTACGAGCAGTACTTC.

This clonotype was counted between two and nine times. This sequence joins TRBV20-1 and TRBJ2-4; D gene unclear. CDR3 length: 16 amino acids. Between the trimmed V and J ends, which lost 4 bases and 0 bases, there was a span of 16 bases. In germline, CDR1 is DFQATT, CDR2 SNEGSKA (reference sequence). This chain's CDR3 is CSAKPVGSLAKNIQYF. Here the CDR3 DNA reads TGCAGTGCTAAGCCGGTGGGGTCTCTAGCCAAAAACATTCAGTACTTC.

This clonotype showed up just a few times. The chain uses TRBV6-5 and TRBJ2-2; D is uncertain. Germline V gene sequence: CDR1 MNHEY, CDR2 SVGAGI. There are 15 residues in the CDR3. Trimming removed 2 bases at V and 1 base at J, with 8 bases between. CDR3 in amino acids: CASSYGLQNTGELFF. CDR3 DNA: TGTGCCAGCAGTTACGGCCTCCAGAACACCGGGGAGCTGTTTTTT.

This clonotype has at least ten counts. The chain couples TRBV5-1 to TRBJ2-7; TRBD2 agrees at 7 bases. V was clipped by 1 base and J by 3 bases; unmatched bases: 13. CDR3 length: 17 residues. The germline V gene encodes CDR1 SGHRS and CDR2 YFSETQ. CDR3 bases: TGCGCCAGCAGCTTGAGGGAGGGCGTCTGGGGATACTACGAGCAGTACTTC. Translating it yields CASSLREGVWGYYEQYF.

This clonotype was counted ten times or more. This chain uses TRBV29-1 with TRBJ2-7; maybe TRBD1 (5 bases). The CDR3 has 12 amino acids. Deletions cut 2 bases from V and 5 bases from J, with 10 bases between. The germline CDR1 and CDR2 sequences are SQVTM and ANQGSEA. The CDR3 spells CSVESRVNEQYF. The CDR3 DNA follows: TGCAGCGTTGAAAGCAGGGTGAACGAGCAGTACTTC.

This clonotype was counted ten times or more. This rearrangement joins TRBV28 to TRBJ1-4; D perhaps matches TRBD1 (5 bases). CDR3 length: 16 amino acids. Trimming stripped 7 bases from V and 3 bases from J, with 18 bases between. CDR1 is MDHEN, CDR2 SYDVKM, per germline. The CDR3 bases are TGTGCCAGCACCACCGGGACCGCGCTTCCTAATGAAAAACTGTTTTTT. This codes for CASTTGTALPNEKLFF.

The V and J genes are TRBV11-2 and TRBJ2-6, with TRBD1 matching over 8 bases. V dropped 5 bases and J dropped 1; count of bases not matched to a gene: 7. This CDR3 is 17 amino acids long. CDR1 and CDR2 from the germline V gene are SGHAT and FQNNGV. The CDR3 DNA sequence: TGTGCCAGCAGCCGGGGACAGGCAAAGTCTGGGGCCAACGTCCTGACTTTC. Translating gives CASSRGQAKSGANVLTF. The variable domain in full, with the rest retrieved from reference TRBV11-2 and TRBJ2-6, is EAGVAQSPRYKIIEKRQSVAFWCNPISGHATLYWYQQILGQGPKLLIQFQNNGVVDDSQLPKDRFSAERLKGVDSTLKIQPAKLEDSAVYLCASSRGQAKSGANVLTFGAGSRLTVL.

This clonotype occurred many times. V usage is TRBV4-1 and J usage is TRBJ2-5; D not resolved. V was pared by 0 bases and J by 5 bases, with 13 bases between. The CDR3 totals 15 residues. Germline V gene data show CDR1 as MGHRA and CDR2 as YSYEKL. CDR3 in amino acids: CASSQDRSFGETQYF. The CDR3 coding sequence is TGCGCCAGCAGCCAAGATCGGTCCTTCGGGGAGACCCAGTACTTC.

The chain is built from TRBV7-9 and TRBJ2-2; D is uncertain. V lost 3 bases, J lost 2 bases, and 7 bases lay in between. The germline CDR1 and CDR2 sequences are SEHNR and FQNEAQ (reference sequence). This CDR3 is built from 14 residues. The CDR3 sequence: CASSFSPNTGELFF. CDR3 nucleotides: TGTGCCAGCAGCTTCAGCCCCAACACCGGGGAGCTGTTTTTT.

This clonotype was detected many times. Its ends do not fully match the called genes, so a read error is possible. V and J are TRBV27 and TRBJ1-6, with D uncertain. The CDR3 loop spans 14 amino acids. CDR1 MNHEY and CDR2 SMNVEV come from the germline V gene (reference sequence). The CDR3 sequence: CASSLWSYNSPLHF. The CDR3 DNA sequence: TGTGCCAGCAGTTTATGGTCCTACAATTCACCCCTCCACTTT.

This chain links TRBV27 with TRBJ1-1; D unclear. V shed 6 bases and J shed 1 base, with 21 bases lying between them. In germline, CDR1 is MNHEY, CDR2 SMNVEV (reference sequence). The CDR3 has 17 amino acids. CDR3 sequence: CASRRTEGMNRNTEAFF. CDR3 nucleotides: TGTGCCAGCAGGCGCACCGAGGGTATGAATAGGAACACTGAAGCTTTCTTT.

This clonotype occurred many times. The chain uses TRBV2 and TRBJ1-1, with a possible D match to TRBD1 (6 bases). The CDR3 sequence is 13 residues long. Germline CDR1 reads SNHLY; CDR2 reads FYNNEI. Between the trimmed V and J ends, which lost 6 bases and 6 bases, there was a span of 14 bases. The CDR3 nucleotides are TGTGCCAGCAGAGGGTTGGGGGGCGCTGAAGCTTTCTTT. Residues: CASRGLGGAEAFF.

This clonotype was seen repeatedly, ten times or more. The gene calls are TRBV20-1 and TRBJ2-5, with D perhaps given as TRBD1 or TRBD2 (6 bases each). Germline CDR1 is DFQATT and CDR2 is SNEGSKA (reference sequence). The length of the CDR3 is 14 residues. Trimming stripped 6 bases from V and 1 base from J, with 15 bases between. CDR3 protein: CSALGGGTQETQYF. The CDR3 DNA reads TGCAGTGCGCTCGGAGGGGGAACCCAAGAGACCCAGTACTTC.

This clonotype was detected ten times or more. The gene calls are TRBV12-3 or TRBV12-4 and TRBJ2-5; perhaps TRBD2 as D (5 bases). V lost 5 bases and J 3 bases, leaving 13 bases between the germline ends. The CDR3 runs 14 residues. The CDR3 DNA sequence: TGTGCCAGCAGTAAACCCGGACTCGAAGAGACCCAGTACTTC. Translating gives CASSKPGLEETQYF.

There are many counts of this clonotype. The V and J genes are TRBV27 and TRBJ1-4; D may be TRBD1 (6 bases). Trimming removed 1 base from V and 5 bases from J, with 8 bases in between. The CDR3 contains 14 residues. CDR1 is MNHEY and CDR2 is SMNVEV in the germline V gene (reference sequence). The chain's CDR3 is CASSLYGGNEKLFF. Written as DNA, the CDR3 is TGTGCCAGCAGTTTATACGGGGGCAATGAAAAACTGTTTTTT.

This clonotype was seen many times. This chain connects TRBV6-2 or TRBV6-3 to TRBJ2-6; D uncertain. CDR3 length: 13 residues. CDR1 is MNHEY and CDR2 is SVGEGT in the germline V gene. Trimming left V 2 bases short and J 4 bases short, with 3 bases between. CDR3 in amino acids: CASSYLGANVLTF. In DNA, the CDR3 is TGTGCCAGCAGTTACCTAGGGGCCAACGTCCTGACTTTC.

This clonotype has only one observation. Since a much larger clone is just one base distant, this may be a read error. The gene calls are TRBV7-9 and TRBJ1-4; weak D call: TRBD1 (6 bases). Germline V gene lookup returns CDR1 SEHNR and CDR2 FQNEAQ (reference sequence). The CDR3 totals 15 residues. The CDR3 reads CTSSAPRGEDEKLFF. As DNA, the CDR3 is TGTACCAGCAGCGCTCCCAGGGGAGAGGATGAAAAACTGTTTTTT.